This TCR beta chain was observed in a study of patients and donors after allogeneic stem cell transplantation. This clonotype has at least ten counts. TCRdb reprocessed the RT-PCR reads with MiXCR, giving one entry per CDR3 protein. The sample yields about 230,000 distinct CDR3 sequences, 13% to 15% seen once. Germline CDR1 and CDR2: DFQATT and SNEGSKA (reference sequence). This CDR3 comprises 12 residues. The trim removed 6 bases at V and 5 bases at J, leaving 3 bases unmatched. V and J are TRBV20-1 and TRBJ1-5; TRBD1 aligns across 8 bases. Sequencing was performed on blood, either unsorted or a sorted T cell fraction (not recorded which). The sequence was collected from a human donor who was either an allogeneic HSCT recipient or a stem cell or donor lymphocyte infusion donor (not recorded which). It is not recorded whose cells these are; they may come from a transplant donor. The CDR3 is CSATTGDQPQHF. The CDR3 DNA sequence: TGCAGTGCCACGACAGGGGATCAGCCCCAGCATTTT.